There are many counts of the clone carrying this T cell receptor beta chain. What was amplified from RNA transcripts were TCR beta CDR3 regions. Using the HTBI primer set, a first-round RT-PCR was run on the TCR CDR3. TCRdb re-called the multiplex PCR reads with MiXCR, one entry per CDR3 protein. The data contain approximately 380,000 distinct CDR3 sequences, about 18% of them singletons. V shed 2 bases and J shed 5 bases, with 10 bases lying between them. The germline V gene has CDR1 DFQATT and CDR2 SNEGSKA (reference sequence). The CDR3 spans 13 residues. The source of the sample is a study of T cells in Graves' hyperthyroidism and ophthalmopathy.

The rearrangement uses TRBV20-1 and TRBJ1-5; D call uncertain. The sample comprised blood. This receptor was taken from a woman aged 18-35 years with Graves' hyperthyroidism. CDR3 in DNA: TGCAGTGCTAGATCTACTACCTATCAGCCCCAGCATTTT. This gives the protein CSARSTTYQPQHF.